The subject of this entry is one T cell receptor beta chain. Its antigen is still unknown. A second PCR, run for roughly 7 to 11 cycles, used a sample-barcoded 5' primer plus a J-beta primer mix. Each CDR3 protein is one row after TCRdb ran MiXCR on the 5' RACE reads. Of roughly 500,000 distinct CDR3 sequences listed, roughly 29% are singletons. The sample is drawn from a study of blood T cells in healthy people across ages. Notes on the study in general: The fall in TCR beta diversity per million T cells was roughly linear with age. Among long-lived donors, naive CD4+ cells were more numerous and diversity higher than in aged donors. Naive and antigen-experienced cells were not separated, limiting conclusive comparison.

CDR3 length: 14 amino acids. Trimming removed 6 bases at V and 4 bases at J, with 14 bases between. Per germline, CDR1 SGHTA and CDR2 FQGTGA. The receptor comes from a woman between 65 and 79 years old in good health. The sequenced sample consisted of blood. The chain carries TRBV7-3 and TRBJ2-3; D remains ambiguous. The CDR3 loop reads CASRPQPSADTQYF. CDR3 bases: TGTGCCAGCAGGCCGCAACCTAGTGCAGATACGCAGTATTTT.